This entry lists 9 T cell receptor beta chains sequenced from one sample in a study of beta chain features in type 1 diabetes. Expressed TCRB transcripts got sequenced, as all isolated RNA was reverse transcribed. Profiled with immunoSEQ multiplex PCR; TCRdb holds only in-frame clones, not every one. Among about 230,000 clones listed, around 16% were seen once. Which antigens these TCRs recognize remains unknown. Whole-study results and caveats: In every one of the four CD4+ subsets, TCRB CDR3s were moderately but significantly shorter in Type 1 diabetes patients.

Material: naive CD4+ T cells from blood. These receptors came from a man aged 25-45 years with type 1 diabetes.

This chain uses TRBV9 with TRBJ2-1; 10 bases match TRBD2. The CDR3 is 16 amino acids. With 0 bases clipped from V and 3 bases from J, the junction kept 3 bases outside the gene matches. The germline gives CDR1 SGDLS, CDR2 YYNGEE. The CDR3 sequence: CASSVDLAGVYNEQFF. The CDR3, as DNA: TGTGCCAGCAGCGTAGACCTAGCGGGGGTCTACAATGAGCAGTTCTTC.

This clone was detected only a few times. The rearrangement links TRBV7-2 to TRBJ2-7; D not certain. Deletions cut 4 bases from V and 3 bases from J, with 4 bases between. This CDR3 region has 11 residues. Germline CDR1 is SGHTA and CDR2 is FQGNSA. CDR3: CASSSFYEQYF. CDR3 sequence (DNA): TGTGCCAGCAGCTCCTTCTACGAGCAGTACTTC.

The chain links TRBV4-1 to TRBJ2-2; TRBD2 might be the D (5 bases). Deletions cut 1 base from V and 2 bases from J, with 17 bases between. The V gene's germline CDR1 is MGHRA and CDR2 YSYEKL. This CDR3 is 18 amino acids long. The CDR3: CASSQVPGSGGNTGELFF. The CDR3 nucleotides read TGCGCCAGCAGCCAAGTCCCGGGAAGCGGAGGAAACACCGGGGAGCTGTTTTTT.

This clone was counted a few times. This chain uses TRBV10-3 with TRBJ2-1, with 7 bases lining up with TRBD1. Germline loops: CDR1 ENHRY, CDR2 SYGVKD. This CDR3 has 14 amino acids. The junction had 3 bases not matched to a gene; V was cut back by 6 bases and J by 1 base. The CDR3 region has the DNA TGTGCCATCAGCGCACAGGGGTCCTACAATGAGCAGTTCTTC. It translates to CAISAQGSYNEQFF.

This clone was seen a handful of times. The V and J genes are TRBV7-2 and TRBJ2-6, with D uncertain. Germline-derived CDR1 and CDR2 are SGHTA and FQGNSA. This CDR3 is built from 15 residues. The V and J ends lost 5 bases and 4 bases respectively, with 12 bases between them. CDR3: CASSPGRRGANVLTF. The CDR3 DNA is TGTGCCAGCAGCCCTGGACGCCGAGGGGCCAACGTCCTGACTTTC.

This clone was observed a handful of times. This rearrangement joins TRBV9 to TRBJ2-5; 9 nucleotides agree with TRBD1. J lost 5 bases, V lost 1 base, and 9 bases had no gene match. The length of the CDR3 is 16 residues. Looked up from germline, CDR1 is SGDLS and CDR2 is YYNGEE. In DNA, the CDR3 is TGTGCCAGCAGCGTAACAGGGGGACAGGGCGTGGAGACCCAGTACTTC. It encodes CASSVTGGQGVETQYF.

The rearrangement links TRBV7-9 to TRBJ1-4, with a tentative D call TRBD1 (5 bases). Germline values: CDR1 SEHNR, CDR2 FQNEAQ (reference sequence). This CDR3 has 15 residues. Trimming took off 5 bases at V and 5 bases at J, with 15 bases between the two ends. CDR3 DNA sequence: TGTGCCAGCAGCCTCAAGGGACTGACGAATGAAAAACTGTTTTTT. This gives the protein CASSLKGLTNEKLFF. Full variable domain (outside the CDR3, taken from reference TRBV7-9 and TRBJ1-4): DTGVSQNPRHKITKRGQNVTFRCDPISEHNRLYWYRQTLGQGPEFLTYFQNEAQLEKSRLLSDRFSAERPKGSFSTLEIQRTEQGDSAMYLCASSLKGLTNEKLFFGSGTQLSVL.

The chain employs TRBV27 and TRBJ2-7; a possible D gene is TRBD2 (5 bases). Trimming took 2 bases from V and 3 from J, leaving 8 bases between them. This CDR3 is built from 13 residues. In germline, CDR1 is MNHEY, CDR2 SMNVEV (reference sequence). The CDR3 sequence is CASSLISGYEQYF. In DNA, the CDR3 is TGTGCCAGCAGTTTAATCAGCGGCTACGAGCAGTACTTC.

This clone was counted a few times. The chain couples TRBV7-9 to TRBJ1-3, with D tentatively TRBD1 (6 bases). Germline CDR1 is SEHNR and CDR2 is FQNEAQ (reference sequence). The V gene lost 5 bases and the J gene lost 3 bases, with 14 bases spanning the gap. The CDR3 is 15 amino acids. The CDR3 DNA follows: TGTGCCAGCAGCACCGGGACACCCCATGGAAACACCATATATTTT. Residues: CASSTGTPHGNTIYF.